Listed below are T cell receptor beta chains from one sample, sequenced in a study of post-analysis software for immune sequencing data. MiXCR was run by TCRdb on the PCR reads, yielding one entry per CDR3 protein. The sample includes hundreds of thousands of distinct CDR3 sequences, about 27% seen only once; the top ten take roughly 0.57%. The sample consisted of blood. All receptors come from a girl aged 5 to 17 with multiple sclerosis. Each CDR3 is given with its conserved first and last residue. The order of the fields is D gene, V gene, J gene, clone size, CDR3 protein, CDR3 DNA. A D gene is named only where the DNA matches it firmly. Clone size is not always given. Where it is, it says once, few, many or a class for expanded clones.

-,TRBV24-1,TRBJ2-5,few,CATSVSGGTQYF,TGTGCCACCAGTGTTTCGGGTGGGACCCAGTACTTC
-,TRBV20-1,TRBJ2-4,few,CSARDIGTPGFVQYF,TGCAGTGCTAGAGATATCGGGACCCCAGGTTTCGTGCAGTACTTC
-,TRBV12-3/TRBV12-4,TRBJ1-1,-,CASSTGRALFF,TGTGCCAGCAGTACTGGACGAGCTCTTTTCTTT
TRBD1,TRBV6-6,TRBJ1-6,few,CASRLQGDNSPLHF,TGTGCCAGCAGGCTACAGGGGGATAATTCACCCCTCCACTTT
-,TRBV5-1,TRBJ2-7,-,CASSYARAGQPYEQYF,TGCGCCAGCAGCTACGCTCGGGCCGGACAGCCGTACGAGCAGTACTTC
-,TRBV12-3/TRBV12-4,TRBJ2-2,-,CASSLWETGREGTGELFF,TGTGCCAGCAGTTTATGGGAGACCGGGAGAGAGGGCACCGGGGAGCTGTTTTTT
-,TRBV2,TRBJ2-5,-,CASSPRPSSETQYF,TGTGCCAGCAGTCCCCGCCCTTCGTCAGAGACCCAGTACTTC
-,TRBV5-1,TRBJ1-1,-,CANSWMFGTANTEAFF,TGCGCCAACAGCTGGATGTTTGGGACTGCGAACACTGAAGCTTTCTTT
-,TRBV6-2/TRBV6-3,TRBJ2-4,-,CASSLRQIAKNIQYF,TGTGCCAGCAGTCTTCGACAGATAGCCAAAAACATTCAGTACTTC
TRBD1,TRBV4-3,TRBJ1-2,few,CASSQGDRVLDGYTF,TGCGCCAGCAGCCAAGGCGACAGGGTTCTGGATGGCTACACCTTC
TRBD1,TRBV12-3/TRBV12-4,TRBJ1-2,once,CAGSSTLTGVPYGYTF,TGTGCCGGCAGTTCGACATTAACAGGGGTACCCTATGGCTACACCTTC
TRBD1,TRBV29-1,TRBJ2-2,-,CSAGTGGITGELFF,TGCAGCGCTGGGACAGGGGGAATAACCGGGGAGCTGTTTTTT
TRBD2,TRBV20-1,TRBJ2-3,few,CSASYGRGSGTTDTQYF,TGCAGTGCTAGTTATGGGCGCGGTAGCGGGACCACAGATACGCAGTATTTT
-,TRBV7-9,TRBJ2-7,few,CASSPAGGGEQYF,TGTGCCAGCAGCCCCGCTGGGGGCGGCGAGCAGTACTTC
-,TRBV7-8,TRBJ1-5,once,CASSRGSGADNQPQHF,TGTGCCAGCAGTCGGGGATCAGGGGCCGACAATCAGCCCCAGCATTTT
TRBD2,TRBV28,TRBJ2-5,few,CASSFIPSGRKETQYF,TGTGCCAGCAGTTTTATTCCTAGCGGGAGAAAAGAGACCCAGTACTTC
-,TRBV28,TRBJ1-2,-,CASSLLILSVYGYTF,TGTGCCAGCAGTTTACTCATTCTGTCCGTCTATGGCTACACCTTC
-,TRBV20-1,TRBJ2-6,-,CSATGYGANVLTF,TGCAGTGCTACAGGATATGGGGCCAACGTCCTGACTTTC
TRBD1,TRBV29-1,TRBJ2-2,-,CSVIGTGNTGELFF,TGCAGCGTTATCGGGACAGGGAACACCGGGGAGCTGTTTTTT
-,TRBV4-1,TRBJ2-1,few,CASSPNFGGRRYNEQFF,TGCGCCAGCAGCCCCAACTTTGGGGGGAGGCGGTACAATGAGCAGTTCTTC
-,TRBV6-2/TRBV6-3,TRBJ2-1,-,CASSRAPVSYNEQFF,TGTGCCAGCAGCCGCGCCCCTGTCTCCTACAATGAGCAGTTCTTC
TRBD2,TRBV29-1,TRBJ2-3,few,CSVELAGPSTDTQYF,TGCAGCGTTGAACTAGCGGGGCCTAGCACAGATACGCAGTATTTT
-,TRBV20-1,TRBJ1-1,-,CSARASGIGAFF,TGCAGTGCTAGGGCTTCCGGGATTGGGGCTTTCTTT
-,TRBV27,TRBJ1-5,-,CASSLSWAGTSNQPQHF,TGTGCCAGCAGTTTATCCTGGGCCGGAACCTCGAATCAGCCCCAGCATTTT
-,TRBV6-1,TRBJ2-3,few,CASSIKPGFTDTQYF,TGTGCCAGCAGTATCAAGCCGGGGTTTACAGATACGCAGTATTTT
-,TRBV2,TRBJ2-3,-,CASSVGPDTQYF,TGTGCCAGCAGTGTTGGGCCGGATACGCAGTATTTT
-,TRBV5-1,TRBJ1-1,few,CASSLLSANTEAFF,TGCGCCAGCAGCTTGTTAAGCGCGAACACTGAAGCTTTCTTT
-,TRBV5-1,TRBJ2-3,-,CASSLAEALFTDTQYF,TGCGCCAGCAGCTTGGCCGAGGCGCTCTTCACAGATACGCAGTATTTT
-,TRBV20-1,TRBJ2-7,-,CSASLDYEQYF,TGCAGTGCCTCCTTAGATTACGAGCAGTACTTC
-,TRBV7-2,TRBJ2-5,-,CASSPRGYGGVEQETQYF,TGTGCCAGCAGCCCCAGGGGTTATGGAGGGGTTGAACAAGAGACCCAGTACTTC
TRBD1,TRBV7-2,TRBJ2-7,-,CASSQWGQGSTEQYF,TGTGCCAGCAGCCAATGGGGACAGGGTAGTACCGAGCAGTACTTC
-,TRBV20-1,TRBJ2-7,once,CSARDPGGRGYEQYF,TGCAGTGCTAGAGATCCGGGCGGAAGGGGCTACGAGCAGTACTTC
TRBD2,TRBV20-1,TRBJ2-3,few,CSASGGGATDTQYF,TGCAGTGCTAGCGGCGGGGGGGCTACGGATACGCAGTATTTT
-,TRBV29-1,TRBJ2-5,-,CSVEGPGRQETQYF,TGCAGCGTTGAGGGGCCGGGACGACAAGAGACCCAGTACTTC
-,TRBV7-8,TRBJ2-3,-,CASSTTLRNTQYF,TGTGCCAGCAGTACGACCCTTCGAAATACGCAGTATTTT
TRBD2,TRBV20-1,TRBJ2-7,-,CSARNWLAGVNEQYF,TGCAGTGCTAGAAATTGGCTAGCGGGTGTCAATGAGCAGTACTTC
TRBD1,TRBV5-5,TRBJ1-5,-,CASRMTTGGYSNQPQHF,TGTGCCAGCAGAATGACGACAGGGGGTTATAGCAATCAGCCCCAGCATTTT
TRBD1,TRBV5-1,TRBJ2-6,many,CASSWTGGGGANVLTF,TGCGCCAGCAGCTGGACAGGGGGCGGCGGGGCCAACGTCCTGACTTTC
-,TRBV11-2,TRBJ2-3,-,CASSAWAATDTQYF,TGTGCCAGTTCTGCTTGGGCAGCCACAGATACGCAGTATTTT
-,TRBV6-1,TRBJ2-7,-,CASREPRDLLNEQYF,TGTGCCAGCAGGGAACCTCGGGACTTACTCAATGAGCAGTACTTC
TRBD2,TRBV7-8,TRBJ2-5,-,CASSGRLAQYF,TGTGCCAGCAGCGGGCGACTAGCGCAGTACTTC
-,TRBV6-5,TRBJ1-3,-,CASRAGTTSGNTIYF,TGTGCCAGCAGGGCAGGGACAACCTCTGGAAACACCATATATTTT
TRBD1,TRBV5-1,TRBJ2-1,-,CATTGGISYNEQFF,TGCGCCACCACAGGGGGGATCTCCTACAATGAGCAGTTCTTC
TRBD1,TRBV29-1,TRBJ1-5,-,CSASPGGTNQPQHF,TGCAGCGCTAGCCCAGGGGGGACGAATCAGCCCCAGCATTTT
-,TRBV29-1,TRBJ2-5,few,CTQERQETQYF,TGCACCCAGGAACGCCAAGAGACCCAGTACTTC
TRBD1,TRBV6-5,TRBJ1-3,-,CASSQPGQRNTIYF,TGTGCCAGCAGCCAGCCGGGACAGAGAAACACCATATATTTT
-,TRBV7-9,TRBJ1-6,-,CASSLALQGATYNSPLHF,TGTGCCAGCAGCTTAGCGCTGCAGGGAGCTACTTATAATTCACCCCTCCACTTT
-,TRBV5-1,TRBJ2-1,many,CASSERRGSSPVYNEQFF,TGCGCCAGCAGCGAGCGTAGGGGTAGCTCCCCGGTCTACAATGAGCAGTTCTTC
-,TRBV27,TRBJ1-1,-,CASVGQGWTEAFF,TGTGCCAGCGTCGGCCAGGGATGGACTGAAGCTTTCTTT
-,TRBV9,TRBJ1-1,-,CASSVGADKEAFF,TGTGCCAGCAGCGTAGGGGCAGACAAAGAAGCTTTCTTT
-,TRBV2,TRBJ1-1,-,CASRDTGNTEAFF,TGTGCCAGCAGGGACACAGGGAACACTGAAGCTTTCTTT
-,TRBV12-3/TRBV12-4,TRBJ1-5,-,CASREGQSGSQPQHF,TGTGCCAGCAGGGAAGGACAGAGTGGTAGTCAGCCCCAGCATTTT
TRBD2,TRBV20-1,TRBJ2-7,-,CSASRGRSYEQYF,TGCAGTGCTAGTCGCGGGAGAAGCTACGAGCAGTACTTC
TRBD1,TRBV10-3,TRBJ2-2,-,CATKTGGYTGELFF,TGTGCCACCAAGACAGGGGGTTACACCGGGGAGCTGTTTTTT